This TCR beta chain was identified in a study of blood T cell repertoires in COVID-19. The wider study: PBMCs, B-cell-depleted T cells, or T cells were the source of the cDNA or gDNA that made up the material.

The CDR3 is 17 amino acids. V lost 4 bases and J lost 6; bases outside the gene matches: 15. Germline CDR1 and CDR2: LGHNA and YNFKEQ. Adults between about 18 and 89 years of age took part from more than 20 US areas. Among Cohort 3 donors, those recovered had two negative PCRs, clearance, or symptom resolution. The authors' processing: How many nucleated cells were present was estimated from reference gene primer amplification. The method was immunoSEQ multiplex PCR; TCRdb's version includes in-frame clones alone and lacks a portion of them. Clone size and V and J calls were adopted from that table, with D and trimming inferred from the DNA. The profile shows over 100,000 clones, less than 90% of them singletons.

The chain recombines TRBV4-2 with TRBJ1-5; TRBD1 agrees at 7 bases. The specimen was PBMCs or T cells enriched from blood (not recorded which). The clonotype was recovered from a woman aged 25 to 39 who had recovered from COVID-19. In DNA form, the CDR3 reads TGTGCCAGCAGCCCCGTGGGGGGACAGCAAGGAAGTCAGCCCCAGCATTTT. As protein: CASSPVGGQQGSQPQHF.